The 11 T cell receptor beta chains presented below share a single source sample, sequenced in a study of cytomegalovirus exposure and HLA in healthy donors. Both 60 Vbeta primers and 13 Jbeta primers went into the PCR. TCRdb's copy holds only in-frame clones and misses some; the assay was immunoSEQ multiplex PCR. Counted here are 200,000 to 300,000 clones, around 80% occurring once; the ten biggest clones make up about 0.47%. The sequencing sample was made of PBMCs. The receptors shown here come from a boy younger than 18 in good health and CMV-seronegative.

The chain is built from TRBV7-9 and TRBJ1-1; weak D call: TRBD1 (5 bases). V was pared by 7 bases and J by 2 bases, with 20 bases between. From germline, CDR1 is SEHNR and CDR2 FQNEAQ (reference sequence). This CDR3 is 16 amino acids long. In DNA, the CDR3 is TGTGCCAGCACCCTGGGGGGTCAGGGAAGAAACACTGAAGCTTTCTTT. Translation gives CASTLGGQGRNTEAFF.

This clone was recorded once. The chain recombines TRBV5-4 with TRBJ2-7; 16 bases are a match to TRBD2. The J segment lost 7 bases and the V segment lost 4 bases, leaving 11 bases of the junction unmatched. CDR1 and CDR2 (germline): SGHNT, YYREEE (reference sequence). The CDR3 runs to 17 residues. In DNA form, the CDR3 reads TGTGCCAGCAGCCAAGAGGGACTAGCGGGAGGGCCGGGGGAGCAGTACTTC. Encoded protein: CASSQEGLAGGPGEQYF.

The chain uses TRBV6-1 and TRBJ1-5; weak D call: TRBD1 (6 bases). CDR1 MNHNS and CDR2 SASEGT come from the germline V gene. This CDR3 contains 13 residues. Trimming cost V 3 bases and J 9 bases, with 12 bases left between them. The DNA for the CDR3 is TGTGCCAGCAGTGAGTCAGGGGACCCGCCCCAGCATTTT. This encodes CASSESGDPPQHF.

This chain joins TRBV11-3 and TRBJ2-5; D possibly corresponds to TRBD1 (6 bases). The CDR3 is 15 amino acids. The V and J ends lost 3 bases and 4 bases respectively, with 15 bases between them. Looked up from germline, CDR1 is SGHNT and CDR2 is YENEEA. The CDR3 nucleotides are TGTGCCAGCAGCTTGGACGGCCTGGGGGCAGAGACCCAGTACTTC. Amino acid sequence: CASSLDGLGAETQYF.

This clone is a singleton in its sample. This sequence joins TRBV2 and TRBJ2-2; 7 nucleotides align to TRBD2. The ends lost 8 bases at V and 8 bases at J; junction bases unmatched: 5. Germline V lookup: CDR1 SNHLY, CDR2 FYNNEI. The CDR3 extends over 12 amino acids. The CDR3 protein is CASRLAPGELFF. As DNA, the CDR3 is TGTGCCAGCCGACTAGCCCCTGGGGAGCTGTTTTTT.

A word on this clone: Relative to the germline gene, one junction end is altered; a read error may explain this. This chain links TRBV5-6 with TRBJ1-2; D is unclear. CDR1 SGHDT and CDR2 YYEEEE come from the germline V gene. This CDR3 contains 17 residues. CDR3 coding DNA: TGTGCCAGCAGCTTTTTCCATCTCTTTTCGCACAGCCTCAGCGGCTCCTTC. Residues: CASSFFHLFSHSLSGSF. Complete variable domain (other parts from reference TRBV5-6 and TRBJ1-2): DAGVTQSPTHLIKTRGQQVTLRCSPKSGHDTVSWYQQALGQGPQFIFQYYEEEERQRGNFPDRFSGHQFPNYSSELNVNALLLGDSALYLCASSFFHLFSHSLSGSFGSGTRLTVV.

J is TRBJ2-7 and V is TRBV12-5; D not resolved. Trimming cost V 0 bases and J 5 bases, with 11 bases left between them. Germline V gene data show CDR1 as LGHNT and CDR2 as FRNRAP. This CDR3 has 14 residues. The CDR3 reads CASGLVGPRDEQYF. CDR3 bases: TGTGCTAGTGGTTTGGTGGGTCCCCGGGACGAGCAGTACTTC.

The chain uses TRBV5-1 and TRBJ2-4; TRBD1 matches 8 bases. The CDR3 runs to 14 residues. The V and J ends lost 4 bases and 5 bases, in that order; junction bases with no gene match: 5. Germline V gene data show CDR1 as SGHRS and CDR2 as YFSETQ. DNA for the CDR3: TGCGCCAGCAGCCCCGGGACAGGCGAAAACATTCAGTACTTC. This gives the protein CASSPGTGENIQYF. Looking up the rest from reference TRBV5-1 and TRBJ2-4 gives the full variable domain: KAGVTQTPRYLIKTRGQQVTLSCSPISGHRSVSWYQQTPGQGLQFLFEYFSETQRNKGNFPGRFSGRQFSNSRSEMNVSTLELGDSALYLCASSPGTGENIQYFGAGTRLSVL.

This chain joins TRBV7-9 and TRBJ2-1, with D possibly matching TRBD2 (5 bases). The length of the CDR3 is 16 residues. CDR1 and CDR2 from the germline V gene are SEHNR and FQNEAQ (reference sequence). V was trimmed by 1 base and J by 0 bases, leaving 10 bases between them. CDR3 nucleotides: TGTGCCAGCAGCTTAGTACCGGGGAGCTCCTACAATGAGCAGTTCTTC. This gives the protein CASSLVPGSSYNEQFF.

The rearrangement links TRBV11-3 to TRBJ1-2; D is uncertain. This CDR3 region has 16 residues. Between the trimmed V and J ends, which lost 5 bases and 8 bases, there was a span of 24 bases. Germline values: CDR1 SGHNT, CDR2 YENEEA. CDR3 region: CASSVYPNGMPRGYTF. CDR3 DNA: TGTGCCAGCAGCGTTTACCCCAACGGGATGCCTAGGGGCTACACCTTC.

This chain's CDR3 is CSVEGPPRNEQFF. CDR3 in DNA: TGCAGCGTTGAAGGGCCACCTAGGAATGAGCAGTTCTTC. This chain links TRBV29-1 with TRBJ2-1; no firm D call. This CDR3 is 13 amino acids long. Trimming took off 1 base at V and 7 bases at J, with 11 bases between the two ends. Germline V gene lookup returns CDR1 SQVTM and CDR2 ANQGSEA.